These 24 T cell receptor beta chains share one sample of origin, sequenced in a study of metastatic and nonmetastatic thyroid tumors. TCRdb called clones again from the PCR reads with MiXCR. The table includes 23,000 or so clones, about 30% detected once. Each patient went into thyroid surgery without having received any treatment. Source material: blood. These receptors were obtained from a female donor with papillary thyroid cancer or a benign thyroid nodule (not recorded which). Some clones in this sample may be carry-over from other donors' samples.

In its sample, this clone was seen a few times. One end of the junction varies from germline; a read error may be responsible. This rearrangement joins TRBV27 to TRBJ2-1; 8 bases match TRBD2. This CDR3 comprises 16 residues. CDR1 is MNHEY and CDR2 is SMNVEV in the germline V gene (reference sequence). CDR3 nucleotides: TGTGCCAACAGTTTAATAGCGGGAAGCTCCTACAATGAGCAGTTCTTC. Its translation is CANSLIAGSSYNEQFF.

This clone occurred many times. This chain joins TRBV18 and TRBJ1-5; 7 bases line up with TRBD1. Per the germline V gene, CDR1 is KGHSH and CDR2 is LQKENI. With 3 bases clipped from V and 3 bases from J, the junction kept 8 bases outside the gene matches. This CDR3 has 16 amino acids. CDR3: CASSPPRGGVNQPQHF. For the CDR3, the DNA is TGTGCCAGCTCACCTCCCAGGGGGGGGGTCAATCAGCCCCAGCATTTT.

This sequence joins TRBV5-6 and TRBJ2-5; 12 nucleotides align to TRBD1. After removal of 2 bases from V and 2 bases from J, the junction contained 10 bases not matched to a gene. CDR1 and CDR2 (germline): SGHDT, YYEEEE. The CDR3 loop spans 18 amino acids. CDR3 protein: CASSFSGQGARFQETQYF. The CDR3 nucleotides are TGTGCCAGCAGCTTTTCGGGACAGGGGGCCAGGTTTCAAGAGACCCAGTACTTC.

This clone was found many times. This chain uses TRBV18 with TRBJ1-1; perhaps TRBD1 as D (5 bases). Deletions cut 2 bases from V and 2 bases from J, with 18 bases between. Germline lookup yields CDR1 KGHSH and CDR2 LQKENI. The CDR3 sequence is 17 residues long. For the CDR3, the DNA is TGTGCCAGCTCACCAAGTACAGGCTCCCTGGGAAACACTGAAGCTTTCTTT. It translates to CASSPSTGSLGNTEAFF.

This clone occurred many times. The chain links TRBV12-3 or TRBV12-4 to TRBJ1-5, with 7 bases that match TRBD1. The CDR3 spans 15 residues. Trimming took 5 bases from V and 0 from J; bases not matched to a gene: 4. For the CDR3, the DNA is TGTGCCAGCAGTGTACAGGGGTATAGCAATCAGCCCCAGCATTTT. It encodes CASSVQGYSNQPQHF.

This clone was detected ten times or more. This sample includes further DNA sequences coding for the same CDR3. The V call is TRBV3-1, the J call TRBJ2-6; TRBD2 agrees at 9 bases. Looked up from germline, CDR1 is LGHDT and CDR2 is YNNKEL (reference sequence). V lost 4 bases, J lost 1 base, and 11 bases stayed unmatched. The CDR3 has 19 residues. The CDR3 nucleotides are TGTGCCAGCAGCCCCCCCTGGGGGCGGGAGGGTTCTGGGGCCAACGTCCTGACTTTC. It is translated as CASSPPWGREGSGANVLTF. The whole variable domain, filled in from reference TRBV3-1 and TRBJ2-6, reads DTAVSQTPKYLVTQMGNDKSIKCEQNLGHDTMYWYKQDSKKFLKIMFSYNNKELIINETVPNRFSPKSPDKAHLNLHINSLELGDSAVYFCASSPPWGREGSGANVLTFGAGSRLTVL.

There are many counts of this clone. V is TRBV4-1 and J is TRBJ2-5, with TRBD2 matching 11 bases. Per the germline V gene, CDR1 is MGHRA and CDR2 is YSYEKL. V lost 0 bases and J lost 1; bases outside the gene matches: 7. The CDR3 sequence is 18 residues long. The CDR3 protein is CASSQDLALAGGQETQYF. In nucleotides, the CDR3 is TGCGCCAGCAGCCAAGATCTCGCCCTAGCGGGGGGCCAAGAGACCCAGTACTTC.

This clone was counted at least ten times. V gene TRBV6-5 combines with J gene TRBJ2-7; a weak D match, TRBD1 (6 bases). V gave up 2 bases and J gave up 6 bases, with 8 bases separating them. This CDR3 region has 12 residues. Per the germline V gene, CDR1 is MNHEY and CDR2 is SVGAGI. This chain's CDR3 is CASSYQGPEQYF. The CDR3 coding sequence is TGTGCCAGCAGTTACCAGGGGCCCGAGCAGTACTTC.

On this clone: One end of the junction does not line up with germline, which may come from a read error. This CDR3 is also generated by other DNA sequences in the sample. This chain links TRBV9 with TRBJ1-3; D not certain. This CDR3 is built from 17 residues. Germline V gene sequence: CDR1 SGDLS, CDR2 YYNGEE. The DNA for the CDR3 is TGTGCCAGCAGCGTCGCGGGCCATGTAAACTCAGGAAACACAATATATTTT. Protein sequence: CASSVAGHVNSGNTIYF. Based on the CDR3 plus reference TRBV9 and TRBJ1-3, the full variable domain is DSGVTQTPKHLITATGQRVTLRCSPRSGDLSVYWYQQSLDQGLQFLIQYYNGEERAKGNILERFSAQQFPDLHSELNLSSLELGDSALYFCASSVAGHVNSGNTIYFGEGSWLTVV.

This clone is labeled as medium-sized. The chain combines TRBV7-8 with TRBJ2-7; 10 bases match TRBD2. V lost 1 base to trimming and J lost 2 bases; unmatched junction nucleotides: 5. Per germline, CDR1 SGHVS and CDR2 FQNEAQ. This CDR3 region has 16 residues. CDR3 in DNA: TGTGCCAGCAGCTTAGTTCCGAGCGGGGGGGCCTACGAGCAGTACTTC. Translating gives CASSLVPSGGAYEQYF.

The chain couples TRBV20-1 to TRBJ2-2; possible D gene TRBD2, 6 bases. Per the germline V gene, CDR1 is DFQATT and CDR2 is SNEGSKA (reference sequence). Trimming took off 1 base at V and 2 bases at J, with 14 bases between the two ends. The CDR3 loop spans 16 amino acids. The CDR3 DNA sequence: TGCAGTGCTAGAGTCCCAACTAGCTCCAACACCGGGGAGCTGTTTTTT. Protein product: CSARVPTSSNTGELFF.

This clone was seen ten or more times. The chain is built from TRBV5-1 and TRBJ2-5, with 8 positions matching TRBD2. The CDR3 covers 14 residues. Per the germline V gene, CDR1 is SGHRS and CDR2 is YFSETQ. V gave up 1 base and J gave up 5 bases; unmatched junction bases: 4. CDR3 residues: CASSLTAGVETQYF. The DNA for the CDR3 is TGCGCCAGCAGCTTGACAGCGGGGGTGGAGACCCAGTACTTC.

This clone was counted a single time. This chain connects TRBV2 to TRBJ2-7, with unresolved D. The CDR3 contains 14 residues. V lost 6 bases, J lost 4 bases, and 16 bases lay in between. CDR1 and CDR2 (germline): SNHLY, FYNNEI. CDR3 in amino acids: CASRKVLGPYEQYF. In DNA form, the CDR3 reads TGTGCCAGCAGGAAGGTGCTGGGTCCGTACGAGCAGTACTTC.

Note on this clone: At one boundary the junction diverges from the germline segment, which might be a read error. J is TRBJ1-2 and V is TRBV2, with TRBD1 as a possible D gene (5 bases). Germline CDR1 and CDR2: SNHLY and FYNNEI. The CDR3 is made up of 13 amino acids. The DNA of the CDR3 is TGTGCCAGCAGCCGGGACCTCCGCTATGGCTACGCCTTC. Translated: CASSRDLRYGYAF.

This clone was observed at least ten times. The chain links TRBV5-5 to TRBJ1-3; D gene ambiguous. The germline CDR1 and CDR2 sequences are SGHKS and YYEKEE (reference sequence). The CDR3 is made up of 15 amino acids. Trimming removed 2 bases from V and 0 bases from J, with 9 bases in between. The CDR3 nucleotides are TGTGCCAGCAGCTTTTTAATCCCCTCTGGAAACACCATATATTTT. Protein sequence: CASSFLIPSGNTIYF. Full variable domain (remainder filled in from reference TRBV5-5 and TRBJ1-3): DAGVTQSPTHLIKTRGQQVTLRCSPISGHKSVSWYQQVLGQGPQFIFQYYEKEERGRGNFPDRFSARQFPNYSSELNVNALLLGDSALYLCASSFLIPSGNTIYFGEGSWLTVV.

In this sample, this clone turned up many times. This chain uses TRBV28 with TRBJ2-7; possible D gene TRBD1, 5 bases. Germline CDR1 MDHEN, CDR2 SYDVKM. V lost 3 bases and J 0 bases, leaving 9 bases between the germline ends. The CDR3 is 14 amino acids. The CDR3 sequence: CASSFQGGSYEQYF. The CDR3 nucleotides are TGTGCCAGCAGTTTCCAGGGTGGCTCCTACGAGCAGTACTTC.

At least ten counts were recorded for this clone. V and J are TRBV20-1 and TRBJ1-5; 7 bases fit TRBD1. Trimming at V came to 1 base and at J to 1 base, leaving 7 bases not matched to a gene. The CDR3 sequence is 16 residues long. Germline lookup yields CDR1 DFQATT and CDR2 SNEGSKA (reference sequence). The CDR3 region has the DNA TGCAGTGCTAGAGGCAAACAGGGGATAAGCAATCAGCCCCAGCATTTT. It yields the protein CSARGKQGISNQPQHF.

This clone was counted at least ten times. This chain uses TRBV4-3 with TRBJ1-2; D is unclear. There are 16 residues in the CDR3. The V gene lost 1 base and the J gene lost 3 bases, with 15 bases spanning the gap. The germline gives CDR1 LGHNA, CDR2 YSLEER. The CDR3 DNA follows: TGCGCCAGCAGCCAAGTTTCCAGGACCGCGGACTATGGCTACACCTTC. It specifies CASSQVSRTADYGYTF.

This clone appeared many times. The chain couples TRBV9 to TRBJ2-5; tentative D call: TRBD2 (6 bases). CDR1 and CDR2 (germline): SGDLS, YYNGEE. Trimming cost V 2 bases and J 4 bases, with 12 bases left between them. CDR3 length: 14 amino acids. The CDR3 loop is CASSVAGSGETQYF. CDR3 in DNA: TGTGCCAGCAGCGTGGCGGGTAGCGGAGAGACCCAGTACTTC.

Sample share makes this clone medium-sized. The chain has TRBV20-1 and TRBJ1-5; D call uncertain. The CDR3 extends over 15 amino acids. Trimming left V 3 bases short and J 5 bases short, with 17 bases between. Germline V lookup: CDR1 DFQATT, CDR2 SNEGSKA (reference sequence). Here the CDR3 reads CSARNRGQLYQPQHF. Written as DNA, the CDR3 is TGCAGTGCTAGGAATAGAGGGCAGCTCTATCAGCCCCAGCATTTT.

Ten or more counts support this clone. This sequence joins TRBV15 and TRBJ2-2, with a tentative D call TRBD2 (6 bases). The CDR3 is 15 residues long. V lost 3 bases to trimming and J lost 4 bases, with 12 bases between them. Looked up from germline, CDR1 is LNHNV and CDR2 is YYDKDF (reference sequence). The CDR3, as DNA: TGTGCCACCAGCAGGTCGGGAGTACCCACCGGGGAGCTGTTTTTT. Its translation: CATSRSGVPTGELFF.

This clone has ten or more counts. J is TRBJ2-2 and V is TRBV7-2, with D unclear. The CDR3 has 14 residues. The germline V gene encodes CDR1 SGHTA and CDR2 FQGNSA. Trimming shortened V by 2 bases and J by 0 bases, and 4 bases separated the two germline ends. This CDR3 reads CASSLLANTGELFF. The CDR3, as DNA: TGTGCCAGCAGCTTATTAGCGAACACCGGGGAGCTGTTTTTT.

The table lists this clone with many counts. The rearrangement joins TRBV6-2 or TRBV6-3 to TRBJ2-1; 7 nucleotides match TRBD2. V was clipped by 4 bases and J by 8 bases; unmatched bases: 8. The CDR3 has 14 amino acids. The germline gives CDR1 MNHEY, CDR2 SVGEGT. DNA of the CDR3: TGTGCCAGCAGTTCTAGCGGACCTACGCATGAGCAGTTCTTC. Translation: CASSSSGPTHEQFF.

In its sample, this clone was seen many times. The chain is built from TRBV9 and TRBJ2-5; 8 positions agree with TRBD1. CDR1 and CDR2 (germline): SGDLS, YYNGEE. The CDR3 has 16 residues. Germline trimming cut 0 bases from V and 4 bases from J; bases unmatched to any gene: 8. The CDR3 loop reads CASSVAPDRAGETQYF. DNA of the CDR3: TGTGCCAGCAGCGTAGCCCCGGACAGGGCGGGAGAGACCCAGTACTTC.